A single sample gave rise to the 25 T cell receptor beta chains below, sequenced in a study of CD8+ T cells in alopecia areata. Following extraction, RNA underwent reverse transcription to cDNA, which served as the sequencing template. The table came from immunoSEQ multiplex PCR; TCRdb's copy has only in-frame clones and leaves some out. The sample has about 210,000 clones, roughly two fifths seen once. The sample's treatment: oral pan-JAK inhibitor, 5-10 mg twice daily. The input for sequencing was CD4+ T cells sorted from blood, taken at roughly week 30, from a patient treated with tofacitinib. These receptor sequences come from a human donor with alopecia areata.

The V and J genes are TRBV7-8 and TRBJ1-1; TRBD1 aligns across 10 bases. Trimming took 5 bases from V and 0 from J; bases not matched to a gene: 6. The length of the CDR3 is 16 residues. CDR1 is SGHVS and CDR2 is FQNEAQ in the germline V gene. The CDR3 bases are TGTGCCAGCAGCCCCCGGGACAGGGGTTTGAACACTGAAGCTTTCTTT. This translates into CASSPRDRGLNTEAFF.

This clone showed up just a few times. The V gene is TRBV2, the J gene TRBJ2-1, with TRBD2 matching over 8 bases. V lost 8 bases, J lost 3 bases, and 9 bases stayed unmatched. CDR1 is SNHLY, CDR2 FYNNEI, per germline. CDR3 size: 15 residues. The CDR3 loop is CASWLGTRIYNEQFF. CDR3 in DNA: TGTGCCAGCTGGCTGGGGACTAGGATCTACAATGAGCAGTTCTTC.

A few counts support this clone. V is TRBV18 and J is TRBJ1-1; D not certain. Trimming took 3 bases from V and 8 from J, leaving 7 bases between them. CDR1 is KGHSH and CDR2 is LQKENI in the germline V gene. The CDR3 covers 11 residues. The CDR3 nucleotides read TGTGCCAGCTCACCGGCGGTGGAAGCTTTCTTT. This encodes CASSPAVEAFF.

There are a few counts of this clone. This chain joins TRBV23-1 and TRBJ2-1, with 16 bases lining up with TRBD2. TRBV23-1 is recorded as an ORF, its role being uncertain. This CDR3 has 20 residues. With 0 bases clipped from V and 0 bases from J, the junction kept 5 bases outside the gene matches. Here the CDR3 reads CASSQSPGLAGGNSYNEQFF. The DNA for the CDR3 is TGCGCCAGCAGTCAATCACCGGGACTAGCGGGAGGGAACTCCTACAATGAGCAGTTCTTC.

Many counts were recorded for this clone. The V and J genes are TRBV6-6 and TRBJ2-2; no firm D call. Per germline, CDR1 MNHNY and CDR2 SVGAGI (reference sequence). V lost 7 bases to trimming and J lost 1 base, with 7 bases between them. The CDR3 extends over 13 amino acids. DNA for the CDR3: TGTGCCAGCATCGAACGGAACACCGGGGAGCTGTTTTTT. Its translation is CASIERNTGELFF.

The rearrangement links TRBV25-1 to TRBJ1-2, with D perhaps matching TRBD1 (6 bases). V lost 7 bases and J 2 bases, leaving 8 bases between the germline ends. Germline V gene data show CDR1 as MGHDK and CDR2 as SYGVNS. CDR3 length equals 12 residues. CDR3 sequence: CASTDRNYGYTF. The CDR3 coding sequence is TGTGCCAGCACGGACAGAAACTATGGCTACACCTTC.

CDR3 coding DNA: TGTGCCTGGAGTAGTGCTCATTCCCTGGTAGAGCAGTACTTC. Its translation: CAWSSAHSLVEQYF. This chain joins TRBV30 and TRBJ2-7; D uncertain. This CDR3 is 14 amino acids long. CDR1 is GTSNPN, CDR2 SVGIG, per germline (reference sequence). With 2 bases removed from V and 7 bases from J, the gap between germline ends came to 18 bases.

This chain connects TRBV29-1 to TRBJ1-3, with D maybe TRBD1 (6 bases). The CDR3 is 13 amino acids. Germline V lookup: CDR1 SQVTM, CDR2 ANQGSEA. Trimming took off 5 bases at V and 4 bases at J, with 12 bases between the two ends. This CDR3 is CSVSDRFGNTIYF. The CDR3, as DNA: TGCAGCGTTAGTGACAGGTTCGGAAACACCATATATTTT.

This clone was observed a handful of times. Here the CDR3 DNA reads TGTGCCAGCACCCAGGGCCGGCGGAGGAACGGGGAGCAGTACTTC. It is translated as CASTQGRRRNGEQYF. The V gene is TRBV5-4, the J gene TRBJ2-7; either TRBD1 or TRBD2 may fit D (5 bases each). V lost 6 bases and J 7 bases, leaving 23 bases between the germline ends. This CDR3 region has 15 residues. The germline V gene has CDR1 SGHNT and CDR2 YYREEE (reference sequence).

This clone was counted only a few times. The chain recombines TRBV29-1 with TRBJ2-6, with no clear D. The CDR3 loop spans 13 amino acids. CDR1 SQVTM and CDR2 ANQGSEA come from the germline V gene. The CDR3 sequence: CGTQISGANVLTF. The CDR3 DNA is TGCGGAACACAGATCTCTGGGGCCAACGTCCTGACTTTC.

The V and J genes are TRBV30 and TRBJ1-5; 8 bases line up with TRBD1. Germline lookup yields CDR1 GTSNPN and CDR2 SVGIG (reference sequence). Trimming at V came to 3 bases and at J to 7 bases, leaving 11 bases not matched to a gene. The CDR3 totals 15 residues. The CDR3 DNA reads TGTGCCTGGAGCCGGACAGGGTCGGTTGAACAGCCCCAGCATTTT. It specifies CAWSRTGSVEQPQHF. Supplemented by reference TRBV30 and TRBJ1-5, the full variable domain reads SQTIHQWPATLVQPVGSPLSLECTVEGTSNPNLYWYRQAAGRGLQLLFYSVGIGQISSEVPQNLSASRPQDRQFILSSKKLLLSDSGFYLCAWSRTGSVEQPQHFGDGTRLSIL.

The chain is built from TRBV5-1 and TRBJ2-2, with D maybe TRBD1 (6 bases). Between the trimmed V and J ends, which lost 0 bases and 4 bases, there was a span of 7 bases. Germline CDR1 and CDR2: SGHRS and YFSETQ. The CDR3 consists of 14 residues. This CDR3 reads CASSLEQGTGELFF. The CDR3 DNA reads TGCGCCAGCAGCTTGGAACAGGGCACCGGGGAGCTGTTTTTT.

In this sample, this clone turned up a few times. The chain uses TRBV7-2 and TRBJ1-3, with 7 bases that match TRBD1. V trimming: 2 bases; J trimming: 3 bases; junction bases outside the gene matches: 16. The CDR3 loop spans 19 amino acids. Germline lookup yields CDR1 SGHTA and CDR2 FQGNSA. CDR3 DNA: TGTGCCAGCAGCTTAATAGGCCAGGGGGTGAGCTTCGGTGGAAACACCATATATTTT. Translating it yields CASSLIGQGVSFGGNTIYF.

This chain connects TRBV7-3 to TRBJ2-1; D perhaps matches TRBD1 (6 bases). The CDR3 contains 15 residues. Germline assignment: CDR1 SGHTA and CDR2 FQGTGA. Trimming took off 1 base at V and 4 bases at J, with 11 bases between the two ends. The CDR3 sequence: CASSLKPDRYNEQFF. CDR3 nucleotide sequence: TGTGCCAGCAGCTTAAAGCCCGACAGGTACAATGAGCAGTTCTTC.

In its sample, this clone was seen a few times. V gene TRBV4-1 combines with J gene TRBJ2-1, with 13 bases lining up with TRBD2. The germline V gene encodes CDR1 MGHRA and CDR2 YSYEKL. With 1 base clipped from V and 4 bases from J, the junction kept 4 bases outside the gene matches. The CDR3 has 17 amino acids. CDR3 sequence reads: CASSQGTSGGTYNEQFF. In DNA form, the CDR3 reads TGCGCCAGCAGCCAAGGGACTAGCGGGGGAACATACAATGAGCAGTTCTTC.

Ten or more counts support this clone. V usage is TRBV6-1 and J usage is TRBJ2-1, with a possible D match to TRBD2 (6 bases). V lost 7 bases to trimming and J lost 1 base, with 14 bases between them. Germline V gene data show CDR1 as MNHNS and CDR2 as SASEGT. The CDR3 length is 15 residues. CDR3: CASTNDGGSYNEQFF. The DNA for the CDR3 is TGTGCCAGCACCAACGACGGGGGTTCCTACAATGAGCAGTTCTTC.

The genes are TRBV30 and TRBJ1-5; D uncertain. Germline V CDR1 and CDR2: GTSNPN, SVGIG (reference sequence). Trimming removed 0 bases at V and 9 bases at J, with 12 bases between. This CDR3 contains 13 residues. CDR3 nucleotide sequence: TGTGCCTGGAGTGTTTCAGTTTCTTCGCCCCAGCATTTT. This sequence encodes CAWSVSVSSPQHF.

This clone was detected once. The chain recombines TRBV5-1 with TRBJ1-4, with 8 bases aligning to TRBD1. CDR1 and CDR2 (germline): SGHRS, YFSETQ. V was clipped by 1 base and J by 7 bases; unmatched bases: 3. CDR3 length: 14 residues. The CDR3 reads CASSLFRGREKLFF. The CDR3 DNA follows: TGCGCCAGCAGCTTGTTCAGGGGGCGTGAAAAACTGTTTTTT.

The gene calls are TRBV29-1 and TRBJ2-5, with 9 bases that match TRBD2. Germline V lookup: CDR1 SQVTM, CDR2 ANQGSEA. The CDR3 loop spans 13 amino acids. V trimming: 1 base; J trimming: 13 bases; junction bases outside the gene matches: 10. The CDR3 loop is CSVEAPLAGSPYF. CDR3 DNA sequence: TGCAGCGTTGAAGCCCCGCTAGCGGGGTCCCCGTACTTC.

The chain couples TRBV6-5 to TRBJ1-1; no definite D call. CDR3 length equals 13 residues. Trimming removed 6 bases from V and 3 bases from J, with 11 bases in between. Germline values: CDR1 MNHEY, CDR2 SVGAGI. CDR3 sequence: CASSQDGYTEAFF. CDR3 DNA sequence: TGTGCCAGCAGCCAAGACGGGTACACTGAAGCTTTCTTT.

The chain links TRBV11-2 to TRBJ2-3; 7 bases map to TRBD1. Per the germline V gene, CDR1 is SGHAT and CDR2 is FQNNGV. The CDR3 runs to 15 residues. Trimming took 5 bases from V and 2 from J; bases not matched to a gene: 7. The CDR3 loop is CASSLSTGHTDTQYF. The CDR3, as DNA: TGTGCCAGCAGCCTATCGACAGGGCACACAGATACGCAGTATTTT.

This clone was seen a few times. This sequence joins TRBV25-1 and TRBJ1-2; no definite D call. The germline gives CDR1 MGHDK, CDR2 SYGVNS. The CDR3 consists of 14 residues. V lost 4 bases to trimming and J lost 10 bases, with 19 bases between them. The DNA of the CDR3 is TGTGCCAGCAGTGGGGGTTCCGGCAGCCAGTTCTACACCTTC. Its protein product is CASSGGSGSQFYTF.

The chain employs TRBV30 and TRBJ1-4; D might be TRBD1 (5 bases). CDR1 is GTSNPN, CDR2 SVGIG, per germline (reference sequence). V shed 1 base and J shed 0 bases, with 24 bases lying between them. The CDR3 sequence is 20 residues long. CDR3 protein: CAWSASMSGTAPTTNEKLFF. The CDR3 region has the DNA TGTGCCTGGAGTGCATCCATGTCAGGGACGGCTCCTACAACTAATGAAAAACTGTTTTTT.

This clone showed up just a few times. The chain has TRBV7-2 and TRBJ2-5; tentative D call: TRBD2 (5 bases). This CDR3 region has 12 residues. Germline loops: CDR1 SGHTA, CDR2 FQGNSA. With 5 bases removed from V and 5 bases from J, the gap between germline ends came to 9 bases. The CDR3 nucleotides read TGTGCCAGCAGCGCATTAGCGGAGACCCAGTACTTC. Protein: CASSALAETQYF.

This clone was detected a few times. The chain is built from TRBV9 and TRBJ2-3, with D perhaps TRBD2 (5 bases). With 3 bases removed from V and 5 bases from J, the gap between germline ends came to 19 bases. CDR1 SGDLS and CDR2 YYNGEE come from the germline V gene. CDR3 length: 16 amino acids. The CDR3 protein is CASSDRASSLGDTQYF. CDR3 nucleotides: TGTGCCAGCAGCGACCGGGCTAGCAGCCTCGGAGATACGCAGTATTTT.